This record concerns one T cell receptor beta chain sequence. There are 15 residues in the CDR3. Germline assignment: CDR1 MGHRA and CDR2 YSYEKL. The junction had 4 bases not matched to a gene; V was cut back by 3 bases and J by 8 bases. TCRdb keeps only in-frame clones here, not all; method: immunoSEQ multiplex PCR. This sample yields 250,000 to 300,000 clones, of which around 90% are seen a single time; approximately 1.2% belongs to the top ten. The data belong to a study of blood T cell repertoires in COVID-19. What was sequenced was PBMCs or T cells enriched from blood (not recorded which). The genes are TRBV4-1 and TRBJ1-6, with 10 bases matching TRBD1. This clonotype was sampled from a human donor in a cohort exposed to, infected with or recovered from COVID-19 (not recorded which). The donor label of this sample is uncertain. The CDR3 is CASSQPGQGYSPLHF. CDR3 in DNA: TGCGCCAGCAGCCAGCCGGGACAGGGGTATTCACCCCTCCACTTT.